Given below is one T cell receptor beta chain in context. The data belong to a study of blood T cell repertoires in COVID-19. The CDR3 is 14 amino acids. Trimming at V came to 4 bases and at J to 5 bases, leaving 3 bases not matched to a gene. In germline, CDR1 is SNHLY, CDR2 FYNNEI. Under the authors' procedure: Cell counts per sample came from amplifying reference gene primers. TCRdb keeps only in-frame clones here, not all; method: immunoSEQ multiplex PCR. That table is the source of V, J and clone size, and D and trimming were worked out from the DNA. The data contain approximately 230,000 clones, around 88% of them seen just once; the ten biggest clones take up roughly 14%. Donors were grouped by their self-reported clinical history.

The V and J genes are TRBV2 and TRBJ1-5; 9 bases match TRBD1. This clonotype originated in a woman between 45 and 60 years old with acute COVID-19. Sequencing was carried out using PBMCs or T cells enriched from blood (not recorded which). The CDR3 DNA is TGTGCCAGCAGTGCCGGACAGGGGCATCAGCCCCAGCATTTT. It specifies CASSAGQGHQPQHF.